Below are 17 T cell receptor beta chains sequenced from a single sample in a study of T cells after posttransplantation cyclophosphamide. This table comes from immunoSEQ multiplex PCR, and its TCRdb copy is limited to in-frame clones, with some not included. Of under 20,000 clones detected, less than 90% appear once; the ten largest clones hold roughly 9.1%. Sequencing used memory CD4+ T cells sorted from blood. These receptors were obtained from a man aged 25 to 40 in good health and a related stem cell transplant donor.

The V and J genes are TRBV20-1 and TRBJ1-2, with D perhaps TRBD1 (5 bases). V was shortened by 6 bases and J by 8 bases, with 13 bases between the two germline ends. CDR3 length: 11 amino acids. CDR1 is DFQATT, CDR2 SNEGSKA, per germline (reference sequence). CDR3 DNA sequence: TGCAGTGCGCCGGGGGAGGGCGGCTACACCTTC. Translating gives CSAPGEGGYTF.

This chain connects TRBV2 to TRBJ1-5; 8 nucleotides line up with TRBD1. Unmatched junction bases numbered 3, after V lost 7 bases and J lost 1 base. Germline CDR1 is SNHLY and CDR2 is FYNNEI. The CDR3 is made up of 14 amino acids. The CDR3 DNA follows: TGTGCCAGCATCGCAGGGGGCAGCAATCAGCCCCAGCATTTT. This encodes CASIAGGSNQPQHF.

This clone has more than one count but fewer than ten. The J gene is TRBJ2-7, the V gene TRBV27, with 10 bases matching TRBD1. Germline lookup yields CDR1 MNHEY and CDR2 SMNVEV (reference sequence). V shed 3 bases and J 4 bases; nucleotides not matched to a gene: 3. CDR3 length: 14 residues. CDR3 in DNA: TGTGCCAGCAGTTTGGGGACAGGGGCGTACGAGCAGTACTTC. Protein: CASSLGTGAYEQYF.

The chain links TRBV4-1 to TRBJ1-2; TRBD1 matches at 7 bases. V was pared by 3 bases and J by 2 bases, with 3 bases of the junction left unmatched. The CDR3 has 14 residues. CDR1 MGHRA and CDR2 YSYEKL come from the germline V gene. The CDR3 sequence is CASSHGQANYGYTF. The DNA for the CDR3 is TGCGCCAGCAGCCACGGACAGGCGAACTATGGCTACACCTTC.

The V gene is TRBV7-9, the J gene TRBJ2-5, with 7 bases fitting TRBD2. The CDR3 is made up of 14 amino acids. The V gene end was trimmed by 6 bases and the J gene end by 5 bases; junction bases not matched to a gene: 9. The germline gives CDR1 SEHNR, CDR2 FQNEAQ (reference sequence). For the CDR3, the DNA is TGTGCCAGCAGACCTGAGCGGGGAGGGGAGACCCAGTACTTC. Protein: CASRPERGGETQYF.

The chain recombines TRBV6-1 with TRBJ2-1, with D tentatively TRBD2 (5 bases). This CDR3 has 14 residues. Germline V gives CDR1 MNHNS, CDR2 SASEGT. Trimming removed 6 bases at V and 8 bases at J, with 17 bases between. The CDR3 loop is CASSPVRAGYEQFF. CDR3 coding DNA: TGTGCCAGCAGCCCAGTGCGGGCCGGGTATGAGCAGTTCTTC.

The chain is built from TRBV7-8 and TRBJ2-7; D unclear. The CDR3 runs to 12 residues. The germline gives CDR1 SGHVS, CDR2 FQNEAQ. With 3 bases removed from V and 5 bases from J, the gap between germline ends came to 8 bases. Written as DNA, the CDR3 is TGTGCCAGCAGCTTTAGTTCGGACGAGCAGTACTTC. It is translated as CASSFSSDEQYF.

V gene TRBV5-4 combines with J gene TRBJ2-3, with 7 bases fitting TRBD2. From germline, CDR1 is SGHNT and CDR2 YYREEE (reference sequence). This CDR3 is built from 17 residues. V gave up 2 bases and J gave up 0 bases; unmatched junction bases: 9. The chain's CDR3 is CASSLAGRASSTDTQYF. DNA of the CDR3: TGTGCCAGCAGCTTAGCGGGGCGGGCCTCAAGCACAGATACGCAGTATTTT.

V is TRBV2 and J is TRBJ2-7; 7 positions match TRBD2. The CDR3 is 15 amino acids. V was pared by 3 bases and J by 7 bases, with 12 bases of the junction left unmatched. The germline V gene encodes CDR1 SNHLY and CDR2 FYNNEI. The CDR3 loop is CASSDIGVAGGEQYF. DNA for the CDR3: TGTGCCAGCAGTGATATCGGGGTAGCCGGGGGGGAGCAGTACTTC.

A single count supports this clone. The chain uses TRBV23-1 and TRBJ2-7; 7 bases match TRBD1. TRBV23-1 is classed as an ORF, of uncertain function. With 0 bases clipped from V and 0 bases from J, the junction kept 2 bases outside the gene matches. This CDR3 contains 15 residues. For the CDR3, the DNA is TGCGCCAGCAGTCAATCGGACAGGAGCTCCTACGAGCAGTACTTC. Its protein is CASSQSDRSSYEQYF.

V usage is TRBV15 and J usage is TRBJ1-3, with D uncertain. Trimming removed 0 bases from V and 0 bases from J, with 9 bases in between. The CDR3 extends over 16 amino acids. Per the germline V gene, CDR1 is LNHNV and CDR2 is YYDKDF (reference sequence). CDR3 in DNA: TGTGCCACCAGCAGAGATAAGAGGGTCTCTGGAAACACCATATATTTT. It yields the protein CATSRDKRVSGNTIYF.

In its sample, this clone was seen once. The genes are TRBV18 and TRBJ1-6; D remains unclear. Trimming removed 2 bases from V and 6 bases from J, with 14 bases in between. This CDR3 has 16 residues. From germline, CDR1 is KGHSH and CDR2 LQKENI. The CDR3 loop reads CASSPVQHILNSPLHF. CDR3 coding DNA: TGTGCCAGCTCACCAGTACAGCACATCCTTAATTCACCCCTCCACTTT.

A few counts support this clone. J is TRBJ1-2 and V is TRBV15, with 8 bases that match TRBD1. CDR1 is LNHNV, CDR2 YYDKDF, per germline (reference sequence). The CDR3 length is 14 residues. Germline trimming cut 0 bases from V and 8 bases from J; bases unmatched to any gene: 5. CDR3 in amino acids: CATSRDRGLSGYTF. The CDR3 DNA is TGTGCCACCAGCAGAGACAGGGGGCTGAGCGGCTACACCTTC.

V usage is TRBV7-9 and J usage is TRBJ2-3; no definite D call. V was pared by 3 bases and J by 4 bases, with 8 bases between. The CDR3 consists of 13 residues. The germline V gene encodes CDR1 SEHNR and CDR2 FQNEAQ (reference sequence). This CDR3 is CASSFAGPDTQYF. DNA for the CDR3: TGTGCCAGCAGCTTTGCAGGCCCAGATACGCAGTATTTT.

The chain links TRBV9 to TRBJ2-1; 8 bases line up with TRBD2. Germline V CDR1 and CDR2: SGDLS, YYNGEE. This CDR3 is 16 amino acids long. V lost 4 bases and J lost 5; bases outside the gene matches: 11. The CDR3 protein is CASSSPGGGGHNEQFF. DNA of the CDR3: TGTGCCAGCAGCTCACCCGGGGGGGGTGGTCACAATGAGCAGTTCTTC.

DNA of the CDR3: TGTGCCAGCTCACCGAGACTAGCGGGGGACAATGAGCAGTTCTTC. Its protein is CASSPRLAGDNEQFF. This sequence joins TRBV18 and TRBJ2-1; TRBD2 agrees at 12 bases. The germline gives CDR1 KGHSH, CDR2 LQKENI. After removal of 3 bases from V and 5 bases from J, the junction contained 2 bases not matched to a gene. CDR3 length equals 15 residues.

The chain is built from TRBV15 and TRBJ1-1, with D tentatively TRBD1 (6 bases). The CDR3 is 15 amino acids. The germline V and J ends were trimmed by 4 bases and 4 bases, with 16 bases remaining between them. Germline CDR1 LNHNV, CDR2 YYDKDF (reference sequence). The CDR3 sequence: CATSMERGRGTEAFF. CDR3 DNA: TGTGCCACCAGCATGGAGCGGGGGCGCGGCACTGAAGCTTTCTTT.